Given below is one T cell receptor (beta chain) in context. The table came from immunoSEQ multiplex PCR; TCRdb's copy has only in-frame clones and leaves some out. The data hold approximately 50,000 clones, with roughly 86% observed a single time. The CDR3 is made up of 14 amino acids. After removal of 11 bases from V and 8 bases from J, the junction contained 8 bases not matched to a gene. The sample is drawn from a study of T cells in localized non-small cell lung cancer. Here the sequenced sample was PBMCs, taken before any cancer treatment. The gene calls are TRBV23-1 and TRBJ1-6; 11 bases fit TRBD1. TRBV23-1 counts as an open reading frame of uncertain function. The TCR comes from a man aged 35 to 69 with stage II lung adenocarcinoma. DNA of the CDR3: TGCGCCCGAAGGGGGACAGGGGGGTATTCACCCCTCCACTTT. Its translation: CARRGTGGYSPLHF.